Listed here are 32 T cell receptor beta chains from one sample, sequenced in a study of blood T cell repertoires in COVID-19. Clones were read by immunoSEQ multiplex PCR, and TCRdb kept only the in-frame ones, dropping some. Here the sample spans roughly 40,000 clones, 85% being singletons. Sequenced input: peripheral blood. These receptors were collected from a human donor in a cohort sampled during active COVID-19.

The chain joins TRBV6-5 to TRBJ1-6; D may be TRBD1 (5 bases). Trimming removed 10 bases from V and 7 bases from J, with 17 bases in between. Germline V gene lookup returns CDR1 MNHEY and CDR2 SVGAGI. This CDR3 contains 14 residues. Here the CDR3 reads CAIQVSGSNSPLHF. The CDR3 DNA sequence: TGTGCCATACAGGTTTCGGGTTCAAATTCACCCCTCCACTTT.

J is TRBJ1-3 and V is TRBV19; possibly TRBD1 for D (6 bases). The CDR3 loop spans 13 amino acids. Looked up from germline, CDR1 is LNHDA and CDR2 is SQIVND (reference sequence). V was shortened by 9 bases and J by 5 bases, with 14 bases between the two germline ends. The CDR3 reads CASTKDSRNTIYF. The DNA of the CDR3 is TGTGCCAGCACTAAGGACAGCCGAAACACCATATATTTT.

The chain links TRBV12-3 or TRBV12-4 to TRBJ1-2, with 7 bases lining up with TRBD1. The CDR3 spans 13 residues. Losses at the gene ends were 6 bases for V and 5 bases for J; bases not matched to a gene: 6. The CDR3 coding sequence is TGTGCCAGCAGCCTACAGGGGTTTTATGGCTACACCTTC. Its translation is CASSLQGFYGYTF.

This clone was observed once. The V call is TRBV6-2 or TRBV6-3, the J call TRBJ2-4; tentatively, D is TRBD2 (7 bases). Per the germline V gene, CDR1 is MNHEY and CDR2 is SVGEGT. CDR3 length: 16 residues. The V end was cut by 2 bases, the J end by 8 bases, with 19 bases between. The CDR3, as DNA: TGTGCCAGCAGTTACACCCCGGGAACAGGGAGGGACATTCAGTACTTC. This translates into CASSYTPGTGRDIQYF.

This clone was recorded a few times. V usage is TRBV2 and J usage is TRBJ1-6, with D possibly matching TRBD1 (5 bases). Germline CDR1 SNHLY, CDR2 FYNNEI. V was clipped by 6 bases and J by 6 bases, with 18 bases between them. CDR3 length: 16 amino acids. This CDR3 is CASRYGARLSNSPLHF. As DNA, the CDR3 is TGTGCCAGCAGATATGGGGCCAGGTTATCTAATTCACCCCTCCACTTT.

The chain is built from TRBV5-1 and TRBJ2-2, with 7 bases identical to TRBD1. Germline assignment: CDR1 SGHRS and CDR2 YFSETQ. With 4 bases clipped from V and 2 bases from J, the junction kept 5 bases outside the gene matches. The CDR3 extends over 15 amino acids. The CDR3 DNA reads as TGCGCCAGCAGCCTACAGGGGCAAAACACCGGGGAGCTGTTTTTT. Amino acid sequence: CASSLQGQNTGELFF.

The chain has TRBV6-1 and TRBJ2-1; D is undetermined. Germline lookup yields CDR1 MNHNS and CDR2 SASEGT. With 2 bases removed from V and 10 bases from J, the gap between germline ends came to 9 bases. This CDR3 contains 12 residues. The CDR3 is CASSESRYEQFF. The CDR3, as DNA: TGTGCCAGCAGTGAATCTAGATACGAGCAGTTCTTC.

The chain links TRBV5-4 to TRBJ1-1; D uncertain. CDR1 and CDR2 (germline): SGHNT, YYREEE (reference sequence). Trimming removed 4 bases from V and 4 bases from J, with 17 bases in between. This CDR3 region has 15 residues. Here the CDR3 reads CASSRAEVRGTEAFF. In DNA, the CDR3 is TGTGCCAGCAGCCGGGCGGAGGTGCGGGGCACTGAAGCTTTCTTT. Variable domain in full (rest from reference TRBV5-4 and TRBJ1-1): ETGVTQSPTHLIKTRGQQVTLRCSSQSGHNTVSWYQQALGQGPQFIFQYYREEENGRGNFPPRFSGLQFPNYSSELNVNALELDDSALYLCASSRAEVRGTEAFFGQGTRLTVV.

The V call is TRBV18, the J call TRBJ1-4, with TRBD1 matching 7 bases. Germline lookup yields CDR1 KGHSH and CDR2 LQKENI. V lost 3 bases, J lost 8 bases, and 9 bases stayed unmatched. This CDR3 region has 15 residues. The CDR3 DNA follows: TGTGCCAGCTCACCGTCCGAGGGGGCCGGGGAAAAACTGTTTTTT. It translates to CASSPSEGAGEKLFF.

The rearrangement joins TRBV6-2 or TRBV6-3 to TRBJ2-5; TRBD2 matches at 8 bases. This CDR3 has 17 amino acids. The V and J ends lost 2 bases and 1 base, in that order; junction bases with no gene match: 9. Germline CDR1 is MNHEY and CDR2 is SVGEGT. Written as DNA, the CDR3 is TGTGCCAGCAGTTACGGTTGGGCTAGCGGGCTCCAAGAGACCCAGTACTTC. Protein: CASSYGWASGLQETQYF.

DNA for the CDR3: TGTGCCAGCAGCTTGTTAGGAGGACAAGAGACCCAGTACTTC. Protein: CASSLLGGQETQYF. V usage is TRBV5-5 and J usage is TRBJ2-5, with TRBD2 as a possible D gene (5 bases). The CDR3 extends over 14 amino acids. The germline gives CDR1 SGHKS, CDR2 YYEKEE (reference sequence). V dropped 1 base and J dropped 2 bases, with 9 bases sitting between them.

This clone was observed a handful of times. This chain joins TRBV25-1 and TRBJ1-1; the D gene is possibly TRBD1 (6 bases). The CDR3 is 14 amino acids. Trimming cost V 2 bases and J 3 bases, with 10 bases left between them. Looked up from germline, CDR1 is MGHDK and CDR2 is SYGVNS. The CDR3, as DNA: TGTGCCAGCAGTGAAGGGGGGGGCTACACTGAAGCTTTCTTT. Amino acid sequence: CASSEGGGYTEAFF.

This chain joins TRBV19 and TRBJ2-5; TRBD1 aligns across 7 bases. V lost 6 bases and J lost 5; bases outside the gene matches: 12. The V gene's germline CDR1 is LNHDA and CDR2 SQIVND (reference sequence). The CDR3 has 15 residues. CDR3: CASSPSGQIGETQYF. For the CDR3, the DNA is TGTGCCAGTAGCCCCTCGGGACAGATCGGGGAGACCCAGTACTTC.

The chain combines TRBV6-1 with TRBJ1-5; D possibly corresponds to TRBD1 (6 bases). From germline, CDR1 is MNHNS and CDR2 SASEGT. The CDR3 runs 12 residues. V dropped 3 bases and J dropped 11 bases, with 11 bases sitting between them. The CDR3 coding sequence is TGTGCCAGCAGTGAGTTAGGGGGGGCCCAGCATTTT. This gives the protein CASSELGGAQHF.

V usage is TRBV3-1 (or the pseudogene TRBV3-2) and J usage is TRBJ1-2; D is ambiguous. This CDR3 comprises 15 residues. V was cut by 0 bases and J by 8 bases, with 16 bases left in between. Germline V gives CDR1 LGHDT, CDR2 YNNKEL (reference sequence). DNA for the CDR3: TGTGCCAGCAGCCAAGATCCTTTGGCGGCTGGGGGCTACACCTTC. Its translation is CASSQDPLAAGGYTF.

The DNA for the CDR3 is TGTGCCAGCAGCTCCAGGACAGGGTCCTACGAGCAGTACTTC. The encoded protein is CASSSRTGSYEQYF. The chain uses TRBV5-6 and TRBJ2-7, with 8 bases fitting TRBD1. The CDR3 consists of 14 residues. Germline V gene lookup returns CDR1 SGHDT and CDR2 YYEEEE. The V and J ends lost 3 bases and 1 base, in that order; junction bases with no gene match: 3. Full variable domain (remainder filled in from reference TRBV5-6 and TRBJ2-7): DAGVTQSPTHLIKTRGQQVTLRCSPKSGHDTVSWYQQALGQGPQFIFQYYEEEERQRGNFPDRFSGHQFPNYSSELNVNALLLGDSALYLCASSSRTGSYEQYFGPGTRLTVT.

This sequence joins TRBV7-8 and TRBJ1-1, with TRBD1 identical over 8 bases. The CDR3 totals 14 residues. Germline CDR1 and CDR2: SGHVS and FQNEAQ. J gave up 5 bases and V 5 bases, and 7 bases lay outside the gene matches. CDR3 region: CASSHDRGGTEAFF. The CDR3, as DNA: TGTGCCAGCAGCCACGACAGGGGAGGGACTGAAGCTTTCTTT.

This chain connects TRBV7-3 to TRBJ2-7, with D tentatively TRBD2 (6 bases). Trimming cost V 0 bases and J 3 bases, with 6 bases left between them. Germline loops: CDR1 SGHTA, CDR2 FQGTGA. This CDR3 comprises 13 residues. As DNA, the CDR3 is TGTGCCAGCAGCTTAACGGGGGGCTACGAGCAGTACTTC. Protein: CASSLTGGYEQYF. The full variable domain, with the rest looked up from reference TRBV7-3 and TRBJ2-7, is GAGVSQTPSNKVTEKGKYVELRCDPISGHTALYWYRQSLGQGPEFLIYFQGTGAADDSGLPNDRFFAVRPEGSVSTLKIQRTERGDSAVYLCASSLTGGYEQYFGPGTRLTVT.

This rearrangement joins TRBV5-6 to TRBJ2-1, with D tentatively TRBD1 (6 bases). The CDR3 length is 15 residues. CDR1 and CDR2 (germline): SGHDT, YYEEEE. Trimming pared 1 base from V and 4 bases from J, leaving 12 bases between. In DNA form, the CDR3 reads TGTGCCAGCAGCTTGTCAGGGGCTGGGTACAATGAGCAGTTCTTC. It yields the protein CASSLSGAGYNEQFF.

J is TRBJ2-3 and V is TRBV11-3; 8 bases are shared with TRBD2. The CDR3 is made up of 16 amino acids. The J segment lost 2 bases and the V segment lost 3 bases, leaving 7 bases of the junction unmatched. Germline CDR1 reads SGHNT; CDR2 reads YENEEA. This chain's CDR3 is CASSLGIGGATDTQYF. CDR3 DNA sequence: TGTGCCAGCAGCTTGGGTATCGGGGGGGCCACAGATACGCAGTATTTT.

The V call is TRBV7-2, the J call TRBJ2-5; 13 bases map to TRBD2. Germline CDR1 SGHTA, CDR2 FQGNSA. Trimming at V came to 7 bases and at J to 0 bases, leaving 5 bases not matched to a gene. CDR3 size: 16 residues. CDR3 sequence reads: CASKPGLAGNQETQYF. Written as DNA, the CDR3 is TGTGCCAGCAAACCGGGACTAGCGGGGAACCAAGAGACCCAGTACTTC.

This clone appeared a single time. This sequence joins TRBV30 and TRBJ1-2, with D perhaps TRBD1 (6 bases). This CDR3 has 15 residues. Trimming shortened V by 2 bases and J by 2 bases, and 15 bases separated the two germline ends. Germline CDR1 and CDR2: GTSNPN and SVGIG (reference sequence). The CDR3 DNA sequence: TGTGCCTGGAGTTCGGTCGGACAGCCGAACTATGGCTACACCTTC. It translates to CAWSSVGQPNYGYTF.

This clone has more than one count but fewer than ten. The rearrangement joins TRBV7-8 to TRBJ1-5; tentative D call: TRBD1 (6 bases). The CDR3 sequence is 15 residues long. V lost 3 bases and J lost 2, with 11 bases in between. CDR1 and CDR2 (germline): SGHVS, FQNEAQ. In DNA, the CDR3 is TGTGCCAGCAGCTTTCAGGGGATGGGCAATCAGCCCCAGCATTTT. It translates to CASSFQGMGNQPQHF.

J is TRBJ2-3 and V is TRBV9; perhaps TRBD1 as D (5 bases). Germline V gene sequence: CDR1 SGDLS, CDR2 YYNGEE. Trimming pared 4 bases from V and 0 bases from J, leaving 15 bases between. The CDR3 covers 16 residues. DNA of the CDR3: TGTGCCAGCAGCCTAGGGGCTGCCTTTAGCACAGATACGCAGTATTTT. Its translation is CASSLGAAFSTDTQYF.

The gene calls are TRBV5-4 and TRBJ2-2; 7 positions agree with TRBD2. The V gene end was trimmed by 4 bases and the J gene end by 4 bases; junction bases not matched to a gene: 4. The CDR3 extends over 14 amino acids. In germline, CDR1 is SGHNT, CDR2 YYREEE (reference sequence). The CDR3 sequence: CASSMRTSTGELFF. CDR3 nucleotide sequence: TGTGCCAGCAGCATGCGGACTAGCACCGGGGAGCTGTTTTTT.

J is TRBJ1-1 and V is TRBV19; D remains ambiguous. The CDR3 loop spans 14 amino acids. Germline V gene lookup returns CDR1 LNHDA and CDR2 SQIVND (reference sequence). The V end was cut by 6 bases, the J end by 1 base, with 12 bases between. CDR3 loop: CASSDRLSNTEAFF. The CDR3 DNA is TGTGCCAGTAGCGATAGACTATCGAACACTGAAGCTTTCTTT. Filled out from reference TRBV19 and TRBJ1-1, the complete variable domain reads DGGITQSPKYLFRKEGQNVTLSCEQNLNHDAMYWYRQDPGQGLRLIYYSQIVNDFQKGDIAEGYSVSREKKESFPLTVTSAQKNPTAFYLCASSDRLSNTEAFFGQGTRLTVV.

This clone was picked up one time. V and J are TRBV14 and TRBJ2-1, with D hard to call. V lost 1 base, J lost 0 bases, and 4 bases lay in between. Germline V gene data show CDR1 as SGHDN and CDR2 as FVKESK. This CDR3 has 14 residues. The CDR3 spells CASSQASSYNEQFF. Here the CDR3 DNA reads TGTGCCAGCAGCCAAGCTAGCTCCTACAATGAGCAGTTCTTC.

CDR3 sequence (DNA): TGTGCCAGCAGCGATACAGGGGGGGTAGGTCAGCCCCAGCATTTT. Encoded protein: CASSDTGGVGQPQHF. V is TRBV7-2 and J is TRBJ1-5; TRBD1 matches 8 bases. Germline CDR1 reads SGHTA; CDR2 reads FQGNSA. The CDR3 extends over 15 amino acids. Losses at the gene ends were 5 bases for V and 6 bases for J; bases not matched to a gene: 9.

The rearrangement uses TRBV15 and TRBJ1-6; D remains unclear. The CDR3 covers 14 residues. V was trimmed by 4 bases and J by 9 bases, leaving 13 bases between them. CDR1 is LNHNV, CDR2 YYDKDF, per germline (reference sequence). This CDR3 is CATSTNRVGSPLHF. The DNA for the CDR3 is TGTGCCACCAGCACCAATCGGGTGGGTTCACCCCTCCACTTT.

V usage is TRBV19 and J usage is TRBJ1-1; a weak D match, TRBD1 (5 bases). Germline lookup yields CDR1 LNHDA and CDR2 SQIVND (reference sequence). V shed 0 bases and J shed 2 bases, with 13 bases lying between them. The CDR3 contains 16 residues. The CDR3 coding sequence is TGTGCCAGTAGTATAGAACGGGGGAGGGTAAACACTGAAGCTTTCTTT. Amino acids: CASSIERGRVNTEAFF.

Concerning this clone itself: An end of the junction does not agree with germline; a read error may underlie this. The chain combines TRBV6-2 or TRBV6-3 with TRBJ2-3; 9 bases line up with TRBD2. CDR3 length: 14 residues. CDR1 and CDR2 (germline): MNHEY, SVGEGT. This CDR3 reads CASSPGTSKDTQYF. For the CDR3, the DNA is TGTGCCAGCAGTCCCGGGACTAGCAAAGATACGCAGTATTTT.

The CDR3 protein is CASSLTGRVVNQPQHF. CDR3 in DNA: TGTGCCAGCAGCCTAACGGGCAGGGTAGTTAATCAGCCCCAGCATTTT. The rearrangement uses TRBV5-4 and TRBJ1-5, with D perhaps TRBD1 (5 bases). CDR1 and CDR2 from the germline V gene are SGHNT and YYREEE (reference sequence). V lost 4 bases to trimming and J lost 4 bases, with 18 bases between them. The CDR3 spans 16 residues.